Below are 4 T cell receptor beta chains sequenced from a single sample in a study of beta chain features in type 1 diabetes. Every isolated RNA sample was fully reverse transcribed, so sequencing captured expressed TCRB transcripts. Here immunoSEQ multiplex PCR was the method, and the copy in TCRdb shows in-frame clones only, minus some. The sample carries about 620,000 clones, roughly a sixth recorded once. The sequencing sample was made of naive CD4+ T cells from blood. These receptors all come from a man younger than 35 in good health.

J is TRBJ2-7 and V is TRBV6-6; D could derive from TRBD1 or TRBD2 (5 bases each). The CDR3 extends over 15 amino acids. The germline gives CDR1 MNHNY, CDR2 SVGAGI (reference sequence). V dropped 6 bases and J dropped 7 bases, with 22 bases sitting between them. In nucleotides, the CDR3 is TGTGCCAGCAGCGACTGGGGGATCGACCGTCGTGAGCAGTACTTC. Its translation: CASSDWGIDRREQYF.

This clone showed up just a few times. The chain carries TRBV7-8 and TRBJ2-7, with a tentative D call TRBD1 (6 bases). The germline V gene has CDR1 SGHVS and CDR2 FQNEAQ. V lost 1 base, J lost 6 bases, and 13 bases lay in between. CDR3 length equals 14 residues. CDR3 sequence: CASSLVRTGTEQYF. CDR3 bases: TGTGCCAGCAGCTTAGTGCGAACAGGGACCGAGCAGTACTTC.

In its sample, this clone was seen a few times. This sequence joins TRBV5-4 and TRBJ1-2, with D hard to call. The CDR3 loop spans 16 amino acids. Germline-derived CDR1 and CDR2 are SGHNT and YYREEE (reference sequence). Trimming cost V 0 bases and J 6 bases, with 18 bases left between them. The DNA for the CDR3 is TGTGCCAGCAGCTTGGTCGGCCGGTTCGGTTCCAATGGCTACACCTTC. It translates to CASSLVGRFGSNGYTF.

There are a few counts of this clone. The chain couples TRBV9 to TRBJ1-2; 10 positions match TRBD1. Trimming removed 3 bases from V and 4 bases from J; junction bases left unmatched: 15. Germline CDR1 reads SGDLS; CDR2 reads YYNGEE. The CDR3 contains 18 residues. Here the CDR3 DNA reads TGTGCCAGCAGCGGCGGGATTCGACAGGGGGCAGATGGCTATGGCTACACCTTC. It is translated as CASSGGIRQGADGYGYTF. The full variable domain, in which reference TRBV9 and TRBJ1-2 provide the parts outside the CDR3, is DSGVTQTPKHLITATGQRVTLRCSPRSGDLSVYWYQQSLDQGLQFLIQYYNGEERAKGNILERFSAQQFPDLHSELNLSSLELGDSALYFCASSGGIRQGADGYGYTFGSGTRLTVV.